This TCR beta chain was observed in a study of regulatory T cells in long-lasting Graves disease. HTBI primers from iRepertoire and Arm-PCR of CDR3 regions yielded the TCR beta libraries. TCRdb re-derived calls from the multiplex PCR reads in MiXCR, one entry per CDR3 protein. This table holds approximately 350,000 distinct CDR3 sequences, 15% to 20% found once. This clonotype was detected a few times. Antigen: not known. Since no conserved phenylalanine or tryptophan closes the CDR3, a read error is the likely cause. Overall study findings and caveats: Lower TCR diversity characterized persistent Graves' patients relative to newly diagnosed patients. Between persistent patients, a few thousand public clonotypes were shared, exceeding the roughly 940 shared between new patients.

J was trimmed by 0 bases and V by 1 base; bases with no gene match: 1. Germline CDR1 and CDR2: SGHKS and YYEKEE (reference sequence). The CDR3 covers 15 residues. Time point of the sample: newly diagnosed GD, antithyroid drugs for less than 3 months. RNA isolated from PBMCs was used to make the TCR library. This same sample was also part of a study on T cells in Graves' hyperthyroidism and ophthalmopathy. As that report states: Participants, patients aged 18 to 65, had newly diagnosed hyperthyroidism with a duration under 2 months. A first-round RT-PCR of the TCR CDR3 used the HTBI primer set.

The TCR comes from a woman aged 18-30 years with Graves disease. This chain links TRBV5-5 with TRBJ1-1; 9 positions agree with TRBD1. The sequences come from peripheral blood mononuclear cells (PBMCs), collected at new diagnosis, from a patient treated with antithyroid drugs. The CDR3 DNA sequence: TGTGCCAGCAGCTTGACAGGGGGCTTGAACACTGAAGCTTTCCTT. Residues: CASSLTGGLNTEAFL.